The rows below give T cell receptor beta chains drawn from one sample of a study of T cell responses to AZD1222 COVID-19 vaccine. Produced via immunoSEQ multiplex PCR; TCRdb's table is partial and in-frame only. Here the sample spans about 140,000 clones, roughly 80% being singletons. This specimen consisted of peripheral blood, obtained on day 0 of AZD1222 vaccination. These receptors all come from an adult in good health. Each CDR3 is given with its conserved first and last residue. D genes are given only for firm matches. Where a row states a size, it is once, few, many or the class of an expanded clone; other rows omit it.

J gene | V gene | clone size | D gene | CDR3 protein | CDR3 DNA
TRBJ1-2 | TRBV2 | . | TRBD1 | CASSRDRGNLYGYTF | TGTGCCAGCAGCCGGGACAGGGGGAACCTTTATGGCTACACCTTC
TRBJ1-1 | TRBV4-1 | . | TRBD1 | CASSQSPGTGGEEAFF | TGCGCCAGCAGCCAGAGTCCCGGGACAGGGGGCGAGGAAGCTTTCTTT
TRBJ2-5 | TRBV11-2 | few | . | CASSLNPRRHQETQYF | TGTGCCAGCAGCTTAAATCCCCGGCGGCACCAAGAGACCCAGTACTTC
TRBJ1-3 | TRBV30 | . | . | CAWSYGRSSGNTIYF | TGTGCCTGGAGTTATGGACGCAGCTCTGGAAACACCATATATTTT
TRBJ1-2 | TRBV30 | . | . | CAWREGRGGYTF | TGTGCCTGGAGGGAGGGCAGGGGTGGCTACACCTTC
TRBJ1-1 | TRBV6-5 | . | . | CASSLGRKNTEAFF | TGTGCCAGCAGTTTGGGACGGAAGAACACTGAAGCTTTCTTT
TRBJ1-6 | TRBV14 | few | . | CASSRTGGSLHF | TGTGCCAGCAGCCGGACGGGGGGGTCCCTCCACTTT
TRBJ1-1 | TRBV9 | . | . | CASSVDTGGLNTEAFF | TGTGCCAGCAGCGTAGACACGGGGGGACTGAACACTGAAGCTTTCTTT
TRBJ2-1 | TRBV19 | . | TRBD1 | CASSRQGSYNEQFF | TGTGCCAGTAGCCGACAGGGGTCCTACAATGAGCAGTTCTTC
TRBJ1-6 | TRBV3-1/TRBV3-2 | . | TRBD1 | CASSPRGNSPLHF | TGTGCCAGCAGCCCCAGGGGGAATTCACCCCTCCACTTT
TRBJ2-1 | TRBV6-5 | . | TRBD2 | CASSYGDSGGRNEQFF | TGTGCCAGCAGTTACGGTGATAGCGGGGGGAGAAATGAGCAGTTCTTC
TRBJ1-2 | TRBV7-8 | few | . | CASSLREGHSYGYTF | TGTGCCAGCAGCCTCCGGGAGGGGCACTCCTATGGCTACACCTTC
TRBJ1-2 | TRBV5-1 | . | . | CASSLDGTVYGYTF | TGCGCCAGCAGCTTGGATGGGACGGTCTATGGCTACACCTTC
TRBJ1-2 | TRBV9 | once | . | CASSPTRDPYGYTF | TGTGCCAGCAGCCCTACCAGGGACCCCTATGGCTACACCTTC
TRBJ1-4 | TRBV28 | . | . | CASSRTEKLFF | TGTGCCAGCAGTCGGACGGAAAAACTGTTTTTT
TRBJ1-2 | TRBV27 | medium-sized | . | CASRHGVDGYTF | TGTGCCAGCAGACATGGTGTGGATGGCTACACCTTC
TRBJ1-4 | TRBV3-1/TRBV3-2 | . | . | CASSQANVNEKLFF | TGTGCCAGCAGCCAAGCGAATGTTAATGAAAAACTGTTTTTT
TRBJ2-3 | TRBV7-9 | . | . | CASSPGTPTDTQYF | TGTGCCAGCAGCCCTGGGACACCCACAGATACGCAGTATTTT
TRBJ2-5 | TRBV30 | . | . | CAWSESPGETQYF | TGTGCCTGGAGTGAATCCCCCGGAGAGACCCAGTACTTC
TRBJ1-2 | TRBV2 | . | . | CAITGGPRDYGYTF | TGTGCCATAACCGGAGGGCCTAGGGACTATGGCTACACCTTC
TRBJ1-3 | TRBV28 | . | . | CASSVPDRSGNTIYF | TGTGCCAGCAGTGTCCCGGACAGATCTGGAAACACCATATATTTT
TRBJ1-4 | TRBV6-5 | . | TRBD1 | CASSYGTGGLNEKLFF | TGTGCCAGCAGTTACGGGACAGGGGGTCTTAATGAAAAACTGTTTTTT
TRBJ2-4 | TRBV2 | . | TRBD1 | CASTRSLGQGAGIQYF | TGTGCCAGCACCCGGAGCTTGGGACAGGGGGCGGGCATTCAGTACTTC
TRBJ1-5 | TRBV2 | . | . | CASSDPSFQPQHF | TGTGCCAGCAGCGACCCCTCATTTCAGCCCCAGCATTTT
TRBJ1-2 | TRBV30 | once | . | CAWSRESYGYTF | TGTGCCTGGAGTAGAGAGAGCTATGGCTACACCTTC
TRBJ1-5 | TRBV6-5 | . | TRBD1 | CASKGAGLNQPQHF | TGTGCCAGCAAGGGGGCAGGCCTAAATCAGCCCCAGCATTTT
TRBJ2-7 | TRBV7-9 | . | . | CASSLRPDEQYF | TGTGCCAGCAGCTTACGGCCAGACGAGCAGTACTTC
TRBJ1-1 | TRBV6-1 | . | . | CASSDVRDIVFF | TGTGCCAGCAGTGACGTCCGGGACATAGTCTTCTTT
TRBJ2-7 | TRBV2 | . | . | CASSEGLFGREQYF | TGTGCCAGCAGTGAGGGACTGTTCGGTCGCGAGCAGTACTTC
TRBJ1-4 | TRBV27 | . | . | CASTRAGPNEKLFF | TGTGCCAGCACCCGGGCCGGACCTAATGAAAAACTGTTTTTT
TRBJ1-1 | TRBV6-4 | . | . | CASSVDLNTEAFF | TGTGCCAGCAGTGTAGATTTGAACACTGAAGCTTTCTTT
TRBJ1-1 | TRBV5-1 | . | . | CASSLETGLHTEAFF | TGCGCCAGCAGCTTAGAGACAGGTCTACACACTGAAGCTTTCTTT
TRBJ1-1 | TRBV28 | . | . | CASSFGFAAFF | TGTGCCAGCAGTTTTGGGTTTGCAGCTTTCTTT
TRBJ1-2 | TRBV4-1 | . | . | CASSQEMAGVLYTF | TGCGCCAGCAGCCAAGAAATGGCAGGGGTCCTCTACACCTTC
TRBJ2-5 | TRBV4-1 | . | . | CASSQRSQGGGETQYF | TGCGCCAGCAGCCAAAGATCCCAGGGGGGAGGAGAGACCCAGTACTTC
TRBJ2-5 | TRBV5-4 | . | . | CASSGIADQETQYF | TGTGCCAGCAGCGGGATAGCGGATCAAGAGACCCAGTACTTC
TRBJ2-7 | TRBV7-9 | . | . | CASSFDSYEQYF | TGTGCCAGCAGCTTCGACAGCTACGAGCAGTACTTC
TRBJ2-3 | TRBV7-2 | . | . | CASSLFGLTDTQYF | TGTGCCAGCAGCTTATTCGGGCTCACAGATACGCAGTATTTT
TRBJ1-2 | TRBV7-9 | . | . | CASSSDPYGYTF | TGTGCCAGCAGCTCGGACCCCTATGGCTACACCTTC
TRBJ1-5 | TRBV30 | . | . | CAWNPGYSNQPQHF | TGTGCCTGGAACCCGGGTTATAGCAATCAGCCCCAGCATTTT